The clone carrying this TCR beta chain appeared a few times. As originally analysed: Researchers report that nucleated cell counts were estimated from reference gene primer amplification. Generated by immunoSEQ multiplex PCR, the TCRdb table keeps only in-frame clones and is missing some. The D gene and trimming were derived from the DNA, and the V and J assignments and clone size from that table. The table includes about 150,000 clones, roughly 83% detected once. Trimming at V came to 6 bases and at J to 7 bases, leaving 9 bases not matched to a gene. CDR3 length: 14 residues. Germline V gene data show CDR1 as GTSNPN and CDR2 as SVGIG (reference sequence). This entry belongs to a study of blood T cell repertoires in COVID-19. The wider study: Spain, Italy and the United States supplied samples that represented acute and convalescent COVID-19. Sample material is recorded as cDNA or gDNA derived from T cells, B-cell-depleted T cells, or PBMCs.

This sequence joins TRBV30 and TRBJ1-6, with 7 bases identical to TRBD1. The source material was peripheral blood. The TCR sequence derives from a woman in her sixties or seventies with acute or convalescent COVID-19. In nucleotides, the CDR3 is TGTGCCTGTACTGGACAGGACCGAAATTCACCCCTCCACTTT. Residues: CACTGQDRNSPLHF. Using reference TRBV30 and TRBJ1-6 for the parts outside the CDR3, the full variable domain is SQTIHQWPATLVQPVGSPLSLECTVEGTSNPNLYWYRQAAGRGLQLLFYSVGIGQISSEVPQNLSASRPQDRQFILSSKKLLLSDSGFYLCACTGQDRNSPLHFGNGTRLTVT.